This T cell receptor beta chain came from a study of long-term antiretroviral therapy in people with HIV. Study-level results: Possibly under older ART regimens, blood was drawn between the mid-2000s and the late 2010s. All time points showed a repertoire dominated by clones expanded before ART. Information pertaining to ART adherence, viral resistance or therapeutic modifications was not obtained.

Per the germline V gene, CDR1 is PRHDT and CDR2 is FYEKMQ (reference sequence). V was shortened by 6 bases and J by 6 bases, with 20 bases between the two germline ends. The CDR3 totals 16 residues. Of note for this clone: Its antigen is unknown.

They ran version v3.0 of the immunoSEQ assay at survey level. Repertoires were generated with immunoSEQ multiplex PCR, while TCRdb's copy carries only in-frame clones and drops some. The sample has around 40,000 clones; less than 90% are singletons. The material sequenced was unsorted PBMCs, taken just before starting antiretroviral therapy. The chain uses TRBV13 and TRBJ2-2, with unresolved D. This clonotype was sampled from a woman aged 18-29 years with HIV. In nucleotides, the CDR3 is TGTGCCAGCAGTAAAATTGTAGATGCTTTTGCCGGGGAGCTGTTTTTT. Protein product: CASSKIVDAFAGELFF.